One and the same sample provided the 8 T cell receptor beta chains below, sequenced in a study of Graves' ophthalmopathy and Graves' hyperthyroidism (dated by TCRdb to 2017 to 2018). Sequencing instrument: Illumina HiSeq 2000. For repertoire sequencing, TCR beta CDR3 regions were amplified from RNA transcripts. The first round of RT-PCR was done with HTBI primers and the Qiagen OneStep RT-PCR kit, and was followed by a second round of multiplex PCR, then size selection and purification. Clones were called with MiXCR by TCRdb after fastp trimmed the public reads at Q25, and only in-frame beta chains were retained. When rows share a CDR3 protein, they turn into one entry using the most common DNA and genes. The sample table contains 150,000 to 200,000 distinct CDR3 sequences; only one count was recorded for about two fifths of them. Clones ranked in the top ten supply about 8.2% of the sample. The sample taken for sequencing was peripheral blood. These receptors were obtained from a man aged 25 to 40 with Graves' ophthalmopathy. Donor details come from another sample of the same person, matched by shared clones.

The genes are TRBV24-1 and TRBJ2-7; 7 bases match TRBD1. The CDR3 sequence is 15 residues long. CDR1 KGHDR and CDR2 SFDVKD come from the germline V gene. Trimming at V came to 5 bases and at J to 4 bases, leaving 10 bases not matched to a gene. The CDR3 bases are TGTGCCACCAGTGCCCCCTCGGGACAGAATTACGAGCAGTACTTC. It yields the protein CATSAPSGQNYEQYF.

The rearrangement joins TRBV6-1 to TRBJ1-5; D perhaps matches TRBD1 (5 bases). Trimming pared 5 bases from V and 3 bases from J, leaving 11 bases between. Germline V gene sequence: CDR1 MNHNS, CDR2 SASEGT. The CDR3 runs 14 residues. This CDR3 is CASSRQGLNQPQHF. In nucleotides, the CDR3 is TGTGCCAGCAGTCGTCAGGGTCTCAATCAGCCCCAGCATTTT.

The chain is built from TRBV6-2 or TRBV6-3 and TRBJ2-2, with a tentative D call TRBD2 (5 bases). Trimming stripped 2 bases from V and 0 bases from J, with 10 bases between. Germline CDR1 reads MNHEY; CDR2 reads SVGEGT. This CDR3 has 16 residues. CDR3 sequence: CASSYPDWSNTGELFF. For the CDR3, the DNA is TGTGCCAGCAGTTACCCGGACTGGTCGAACACCGGGGAGCTGTTTTTT.

The genes are TRBV24-1 and TRBJ1-2; no definite D call. This CDR3 has 16 amino acids. The V end lost 4 bases, the J end lost 8 bases, and 22 bases lay between the germline ends. The V gene's germline CDR1 is KGHDR and CDR2 SFDVKD. CDR3 amino acids: CATSDSKGFKEGGYTF. DNA for the CDR3: TGTGCCACCAGTGACTCGAAGGGCTTTAAGGAGGGCGGCTACACCTTC.

This clonotype was counted ten times or more. The V gene is TRBV19, the J gene TRBJ1-1, with D unclear. This CDR3 contains 14 residues. V was pared by 5 bases and J by 6 bases, with 16 bases between. Germline V gene lookup returns CDR1 LNHDA and CDR2 SQIVND (reference sequence). The CDR3 nucleotides are TGTGCCAGTAGTGGTTCGGGAGGGTACCCTGAAGCTTTCTTT. Its translation is CASSGSGGYPEAFF.

The rearrangement joins TRBV12-3 or TRBV12-4 to TRBJ1-3; the match to TRBD1 covers 8 bases. CDR3 length: 14 residues. The V segment lost 5 bases and the J segment 6 bases; nucleotides outside the gene matches: 6. CDR3 protein: CASSPGQGENTIYF. DNA for the CDR3: TGTGCCAGCAGTCCCGGACAGGGCGAAAACACCATATATTTT.

Ten or more counts support this clonotype. The rearrangement links TRBV6-2 or TRBV6-3 to TRBJ2-7, with 7 positions matching TRBD2. Germline CDR1 is MNHEY and CDR2 is SVGEGT. J lost 1 base, V lost 4 bases, and 10 bases had no gene match. This CDR3 comprises 16 residues. CDR3 sequence reads: CASSFEPGLLSYEQYF. CDR3 sequence (DNA): TGTGCCAGCAGTTTCGAACCGGGACTATTATCCTACGAGCAGTACTTC.

This clonotype was observed many times. This chain uses TRBV6-1 with TRBJ2-7, with a possible D match to TRBD1 (5 bases). V was pared by 1 base and J by 1 base, with 17 bases between. The CDR3 consists of 17 residues. CDR1 and CDR2 from the germline V gene are MNHNS and SASEGT. The CDR3 is CASSEDGDSHYSYEQYF. The CDR3 region has the DNA TGTGCCAGCAGTGAAGATGGTGACAGCCACTATTCCTACGAGCAGTACTTC.